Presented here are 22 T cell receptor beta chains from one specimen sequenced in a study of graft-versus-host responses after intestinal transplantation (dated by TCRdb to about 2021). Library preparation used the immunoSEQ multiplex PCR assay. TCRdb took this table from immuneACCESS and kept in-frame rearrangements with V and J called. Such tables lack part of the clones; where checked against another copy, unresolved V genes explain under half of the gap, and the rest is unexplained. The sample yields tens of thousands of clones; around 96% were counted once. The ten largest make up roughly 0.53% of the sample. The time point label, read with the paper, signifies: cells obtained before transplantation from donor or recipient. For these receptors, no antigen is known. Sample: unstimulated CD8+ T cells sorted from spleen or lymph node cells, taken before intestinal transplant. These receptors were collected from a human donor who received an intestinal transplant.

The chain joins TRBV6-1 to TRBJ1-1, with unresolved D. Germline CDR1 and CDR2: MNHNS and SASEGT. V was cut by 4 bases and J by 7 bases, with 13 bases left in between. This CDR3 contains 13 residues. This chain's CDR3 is CASSGFSLGEAFF. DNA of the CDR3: TGTGCCAGCAGTGGATTCTCGTTGGGTGAAGCTTTCTTT.

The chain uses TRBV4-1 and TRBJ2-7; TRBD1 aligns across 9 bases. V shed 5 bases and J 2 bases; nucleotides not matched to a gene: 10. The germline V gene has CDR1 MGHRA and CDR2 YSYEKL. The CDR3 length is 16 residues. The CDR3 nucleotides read TGCGCCAGCAGCGAAACAGGGGGCGGTTTAACCTACGAGCAGTACTTC. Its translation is CASSETGGGLTYEQYF.

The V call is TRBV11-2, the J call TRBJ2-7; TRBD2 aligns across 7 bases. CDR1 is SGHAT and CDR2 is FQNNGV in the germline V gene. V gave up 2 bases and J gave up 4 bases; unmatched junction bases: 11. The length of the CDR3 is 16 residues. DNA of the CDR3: TGTGCCAGCAGCTTACGGGTGGGCGGGAGTAGATACGAGCAGTACTTC. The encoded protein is CASSLRVGGSRYEQYF.

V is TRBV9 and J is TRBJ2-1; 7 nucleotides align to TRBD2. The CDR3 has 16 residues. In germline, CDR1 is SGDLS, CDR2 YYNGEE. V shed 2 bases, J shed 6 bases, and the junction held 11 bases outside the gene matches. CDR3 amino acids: CASSVFAAGEFNEQFF. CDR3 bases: TGTGCCAGCAGCGTCTTCGCGGCGGGGGAATTCAATGAGCAGTTCTTC.

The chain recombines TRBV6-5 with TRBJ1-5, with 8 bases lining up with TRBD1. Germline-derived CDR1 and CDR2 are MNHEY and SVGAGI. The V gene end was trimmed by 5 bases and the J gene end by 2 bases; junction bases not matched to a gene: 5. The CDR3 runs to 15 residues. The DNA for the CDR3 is TGTGCCAGCAGTCAATCAGGGGGCGGCAATCAGCCCCAGCATTTT. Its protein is CASSQSGGGNQPQHF.

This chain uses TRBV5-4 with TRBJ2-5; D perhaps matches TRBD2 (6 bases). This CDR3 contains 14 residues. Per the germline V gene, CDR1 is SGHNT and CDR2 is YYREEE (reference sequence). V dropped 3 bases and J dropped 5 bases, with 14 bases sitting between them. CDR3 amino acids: CASSWTTTGETQYF. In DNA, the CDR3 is TGTGCCAGCAGCTGGACTACGACGGGGGAGACCCAGTACTTC. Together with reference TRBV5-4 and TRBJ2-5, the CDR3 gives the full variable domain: ETGVTQSPTHLIKTRGQQVTLRCSSQSGHNTVSWYQQALGQGPQFIFQYYREEENGRGNFPPRFSGLQFPNYSSELNVNALELDDSALYLCASSWTTTGETQYFGPGTRLLVL.

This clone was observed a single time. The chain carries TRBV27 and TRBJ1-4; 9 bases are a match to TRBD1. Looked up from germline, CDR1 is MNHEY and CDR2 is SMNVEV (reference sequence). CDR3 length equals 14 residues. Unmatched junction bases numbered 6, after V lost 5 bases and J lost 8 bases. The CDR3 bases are TGTGCCAGCAGTCCGGGACAGGGTGGCGAAAAACTGTTTTTT. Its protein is CASSPGQGGEKLFF.

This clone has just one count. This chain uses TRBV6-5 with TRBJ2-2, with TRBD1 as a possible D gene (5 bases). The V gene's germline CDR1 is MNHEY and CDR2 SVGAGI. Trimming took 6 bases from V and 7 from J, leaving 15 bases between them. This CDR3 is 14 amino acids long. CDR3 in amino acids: CASRQGYKGGELFF. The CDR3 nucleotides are TGTGCCAGCAGGCAGGGTTACAAGGGCGGGGAGCTGTTTTTT.

CDR3 loop: CASSLGAGYTF. The DNA of the CDR3 is TGCGCCAGCAGCTTAGGGGCTGGCTACACCTTC. This chain connects TRBV5-1 to TRBJ1-2; D possibly corresponds to TRBD1 (5 bases). The CDR3 is made up of 11 amino acids. The germline gives CDR1 SGHRS, CDR2 YFSETQ. V shed 2 bases and J shed 7 bases, with 6 bases lying between them.

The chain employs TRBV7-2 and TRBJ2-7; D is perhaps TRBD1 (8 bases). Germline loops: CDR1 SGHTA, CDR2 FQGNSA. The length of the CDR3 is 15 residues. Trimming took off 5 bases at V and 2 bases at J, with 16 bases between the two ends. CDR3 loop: CASSPGGTGPYEQYF. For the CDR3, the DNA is TGTGCCAGCAGCCCCGGGGGGACAGGACCCTACGAGCAGTACTTC.

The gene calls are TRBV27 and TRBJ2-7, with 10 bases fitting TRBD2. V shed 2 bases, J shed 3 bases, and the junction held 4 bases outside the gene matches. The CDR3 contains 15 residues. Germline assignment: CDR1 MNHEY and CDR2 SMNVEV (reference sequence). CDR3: CASSLAAGGDYEQYF. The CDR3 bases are TGTGCCAGCAGTTTAGCAGCGGGAGGGGACTACGAGCAGTACTTC.

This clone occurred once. In DNA, the CDR3 is TGTGCCAGCAGCTTAGGGGGGGACTCCTACGAGCAGTACTTC. This gives the protein CASSLGGDSYEQYF. The chain joins TRBV7-7 to TRBJ2-7; maybe TRBD2 (6 bases). CDR3 length: 14 residues. The germline V gene encodes CDR1 SSHAT and CDR2 FNYEAQ (reference sequence). V was clipped by 1 base and J by 0 bases, with 7 bases between them.

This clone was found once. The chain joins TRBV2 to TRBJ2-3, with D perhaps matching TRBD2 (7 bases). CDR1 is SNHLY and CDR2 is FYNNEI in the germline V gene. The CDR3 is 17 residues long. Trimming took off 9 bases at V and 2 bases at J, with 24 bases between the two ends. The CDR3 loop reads CARGGGSVKFSTDTQYF. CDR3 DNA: TGTGCCAGAGGGGGGGGATCGGTGAAGTTTTCCACAGATACGCAGTATTTT.

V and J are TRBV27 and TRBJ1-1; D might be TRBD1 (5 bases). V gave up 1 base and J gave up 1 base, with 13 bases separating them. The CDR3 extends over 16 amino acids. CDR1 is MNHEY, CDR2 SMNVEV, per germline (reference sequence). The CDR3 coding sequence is TGTGCCAGCAGTTTATTAGGTGGACATAGGAACACTGAAGCTTTCTTT. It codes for CASSLLGGHRNTEAFF.

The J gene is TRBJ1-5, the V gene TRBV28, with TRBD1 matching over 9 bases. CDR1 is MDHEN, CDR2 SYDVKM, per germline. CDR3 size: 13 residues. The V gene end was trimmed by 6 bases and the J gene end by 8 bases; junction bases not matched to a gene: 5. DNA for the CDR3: TGTGCCAGCAGCGGACAGGGGTCTAAGCCCCAGCATTTT. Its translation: CASSGQGSKPQHF.

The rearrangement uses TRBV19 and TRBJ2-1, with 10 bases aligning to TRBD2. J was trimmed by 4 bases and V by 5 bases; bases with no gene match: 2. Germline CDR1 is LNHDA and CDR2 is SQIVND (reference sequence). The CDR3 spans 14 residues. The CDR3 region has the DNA TGTGCCAGTAGTGCGGGACTAGCGTACAATGAGCAGTTCTTC. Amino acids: CASSAGLAYNEQFF.

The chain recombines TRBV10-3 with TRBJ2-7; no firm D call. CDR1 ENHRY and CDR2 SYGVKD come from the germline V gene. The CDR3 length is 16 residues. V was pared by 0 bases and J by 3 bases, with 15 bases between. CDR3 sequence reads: CAISESATRKYYEQYF. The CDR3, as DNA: TGTGCCATCAGTGAGTCGGCCACCCGAAAATACTACGAGCAGTACTTC.

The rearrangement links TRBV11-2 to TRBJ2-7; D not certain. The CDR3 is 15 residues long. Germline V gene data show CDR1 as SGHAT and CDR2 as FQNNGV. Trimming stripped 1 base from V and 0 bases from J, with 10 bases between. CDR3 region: CASSLGQSGSYEQYF. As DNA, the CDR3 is TGTGCCAGCAGCTTAGGTCAATCAGGCTCCTACGAGCAGTACTTC.

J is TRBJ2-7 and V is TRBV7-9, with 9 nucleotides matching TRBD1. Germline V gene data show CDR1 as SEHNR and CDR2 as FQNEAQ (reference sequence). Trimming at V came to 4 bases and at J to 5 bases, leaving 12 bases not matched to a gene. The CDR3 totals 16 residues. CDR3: CASSSPGDRVVDEQYF. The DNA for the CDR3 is TGTGCCAGCAGCTCCCCGGGGGACAGGGTCGTCGACGAGCAGTACTTC.

The chain's CDR3 is CASSYTGQGAETQYF. The CDR3 nucleotides are TGTGCCAGCAGTTACACTGGACAGGGAGCAGAGACCCAGTACTTC. The chain uses TRBV6-5 and TRBJ2-5, with 8 nucleotides matching TRBD1. Germline lookup yields CDR1 MNHEY and CDR2 SVGAGI. After removal of 2 bases from V and 4 bases from J, the junction contained 6 bases not matched to a gene. The CDR3 totals 15 residues.

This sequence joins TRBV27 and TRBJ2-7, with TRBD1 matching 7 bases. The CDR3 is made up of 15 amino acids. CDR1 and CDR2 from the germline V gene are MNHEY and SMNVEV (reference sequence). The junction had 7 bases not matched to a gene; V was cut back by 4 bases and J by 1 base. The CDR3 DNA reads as TGTGCCAGCAGTTCGAATCCGGGACAGTCCTACGAGCAGTACTTC. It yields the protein CASSSNPGQSYEQYF.

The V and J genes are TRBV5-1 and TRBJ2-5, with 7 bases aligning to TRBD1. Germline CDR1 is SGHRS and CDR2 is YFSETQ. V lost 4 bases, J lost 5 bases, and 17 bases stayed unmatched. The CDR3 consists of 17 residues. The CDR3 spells CASSPFPDRVYVETQYF. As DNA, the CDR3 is TGCGCCAGCAGCCCCTTTCCAGACAGGGTATATGTGGAGACCCAGTACTTC.